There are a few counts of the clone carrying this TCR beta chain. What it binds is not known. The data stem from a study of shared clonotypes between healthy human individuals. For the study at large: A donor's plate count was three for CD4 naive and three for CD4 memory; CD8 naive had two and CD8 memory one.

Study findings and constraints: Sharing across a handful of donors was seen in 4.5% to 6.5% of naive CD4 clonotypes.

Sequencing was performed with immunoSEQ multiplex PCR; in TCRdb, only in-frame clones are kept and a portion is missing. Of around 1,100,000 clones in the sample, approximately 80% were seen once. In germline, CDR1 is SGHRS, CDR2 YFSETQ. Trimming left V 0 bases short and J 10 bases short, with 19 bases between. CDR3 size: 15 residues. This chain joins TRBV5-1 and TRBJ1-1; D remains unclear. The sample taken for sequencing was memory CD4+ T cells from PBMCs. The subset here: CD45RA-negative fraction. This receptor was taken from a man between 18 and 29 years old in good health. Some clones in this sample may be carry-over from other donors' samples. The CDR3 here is CASSLELRTPTGAFF. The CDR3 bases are TGCGCCAGCAGCTTGGAACTACGTACCCCAACGGGAGCTTTCTTT.